One and the same sample provided the 27 T cell receptor beta chains below, sequenced in a study of post-analysis software for immune sequencing data. Findings of the study overall: Compared with controls, patients had more of roughly five TRBV segments, including TRBV5-6, TRBV5-1 and TRBV20-1.

cDNA libraries of TCR beta carried unique molecular identifiers. TCRdb re-called the PCR reads through MiXCR, storing one row per CDR3 protein. Among some 890,000 distinct CDR3 sequences, about 57% were seen once, and the ten largest hold 4% to 5.5%. These receptors' targets are unknown. Sequences were obtained from blood. The receptors derive from a girl aged 5-17 years with multiple sclerosis.

This clonotype was found once. A junction boundary mismatches the germline segment, possibly from a read error. The chain carries TRBV5-1 and TRBJ2-6; a weak D match, TRBD2 (6 bases). Looked up from germline, CDR1 is SGHRS and CDR2 is YFSETQ. This CDR3 is 15 amino acids long. This CDR3 reads CASSAAGTGANVRTF. The DNA for the CDR3 is TGCGCCAGCAGCGCCGCAGGGACTGGGGCCAACGTCCGGACTTTC.

This clonotype has just a few counts. The V gene is TRBV20-1, the J gene TRBJ2-3; unclear D gene. The CDR3 runs to 12 residues. Per germline, CDR1 DFQATT and CDR2 SNEGSKA (reference sequence). V was shortened by 1 base and J by 4 bases, with 6 bases between the two germline ends. CDR3 in amino acids: CSARVTADTQYF. The CDR3 bases are TGCAGTGCTAGAGTCACGGCAGATACGCAGTATTTT.

V gene TRBV18 combines with J gene TRBJ2-7; D is perhaps TRBD1 or TRBD2 (5 bases each). Germline-derived CDR1 and CDR2 are KGHSH and LQKENI. The CDR3 has 14 amino acids. The ends were cut back, 6 bases at V and 6 bases at J, with 18 bases in the middle. The CDR3 DNA follows: TGTGCCAGCTCGCAGGAGGCAGGGTTGGGCGAGCAGTACTTC. It encodes CASSQEAGLGEQYF.

This clonotype appeared many times. The chain carries TRBV6-5 and TRBJ2-4; 7 nucleotides line up with TRBD1. Trimming cost V 6 bases and J 13 bases; bases outside gene matches: 24. CDR3 length equals 17 residues. Germline assignment: CDR1 MNHEY and CDR2 SVGAGI. The CDR3 region is CASSYRPTGTNVWWQYF. In DNA form, the CDR3 reads TGTGCCAGCAGCTACCGCCCGACAGGGACAAACGTCTGGTGGCAGTACTTC.

The chain combines TRBV7-2 with TRBJ2-7; 8 nucleotides agree with TRBD2. Germline V CDR1 and CDR2: SGHTA, FQGNSA. With 4 bases clipped from V and 4 bases from J, the junction kept 9 bases outside the gene matches. This CDR3 region has 15 residues. CDR3 nucleotide sequence: TGTGCCAGCAGCTCACGCGGCGGGGGGTCTTACGAGCAGTACTTC. Amino acid sequence: CASSSRGGGSYEQYF.

The chain couples TRBV10-2 to TRBJ1-5; D remains unclear. The germline CDR1 and CDR2 sequences are WSHSY and SAAADI. Trimming cost V 2 bases and J 3 bases, with 11 bases left between them. This CDR3 comprises 15 residues. In nucleotides, the CDR3 is TGCGCCAGCAGTGAGGACATCTCGACCAATCAGCCCCAGCATTTT. As protein: CASSEDISTNQPQHF.

The rearrangement uses TRBV10-3 and TRBJ2-3; 8 bases agree with TRBD2. The V segment lost 11 bases and the J segment 4 bases; nucleotides outside the gene matches: 11. The CDR3 spans 14 residues. Germline V gene lookup returns CDR1 ENHRY and CDR2 SYGVKD. DNA of the CDR3: TGTGCCTCCCAATCAGCGGGGGCCCCAGATACGCAGTATTTT. It specifies CASQSAGAPDTQYF.

V and J are TRBV5-1 and TRBJ2-7; D is undetermined. Per the germline V gene, CDR1 is SGHRS and CDR2 is YFSETQ. V gave up 4 bases and J gave up 9 bases, with 17 bases separating them. The CDR3 covers 13 residues. CDR3 amino acids: CASSTGPIGMQYF. The CDR3 nucleotides are TGCGCCAGCAGCACCGGTCCCATTGGTATGCAGTACTTC.

There are a few counts of this clonotype. V is TRBV20-1 and J is TRBJ2-7; unclear D gene. CDR1 is DFQATT, CDR2 SNEGSKA, per germline (reference sequence). The CDR3 sequence is 13 residues long. V lost 0 bases and J lost 1, with 7 bases in between. The CDR3 sequence: CSARDPVSYEQYF. In DNA, the CDR3 is TGCAGTGCTAGAGATCCAGTGTCCTACGAGCAGTACTTC.

The chain is built from TRBV28 and TRBJ1-1; D possibly corresponds to TRBD1 (6 bases). Germline lookup yields CDR1 MDHEN and CDR2 SYDVKM. V was trimmed by 6 bases and J by 10 bases, leaving 15 bases between them. The length of the CDR3 is 12 residues. The CDR3 DNA is TGTGCCAGCAGGCCCAATCGGGGGCGAGCTTTCTTT. Translated, it gives CASRPNRGRAFF.

V usage is TRBV4-1 and J usage is TRBJ2-1, with 9 bases lining up with TRBD2. The junction had 13 bases not matched to a gene; V was cut back by 0 bases and J by 10 bases. This CDR3 is 17 amino acids long. CDR1 is MGHRA and CDR2 is YSYEKL in the germline V gene. In nucleotides, the CDR3 is TGCGCCAGCAGCCAAGATCCGACTAGCGGAGCCAAGGTCGAGCAGTTCTTC. Protein: CASSQDPTSGAKVEQFF.

The chain carries TRBV7-8 and TRBJ1-2; D gene ambiguous. Germline V gives CDR1 SGHVS, CDR2 FQNEAQ. V was cut by 5 bases and J by 4 bases, with 14 bases left in between. The CDR3 covers 14 residues. The CDR3 region is CASSGRTAGYGYTF. CDR3 coding DNA: TGTGCCAGCAGCGGCCGGACTGCCGGCTATGGCTACACCTTC.

The chain carries TRBV3-1 and TRBJ2-7; D unresolved. The V end lost 6 bases, the J end lost 7 bases, and 10 bases lay between the germline ends. Germline CDR1 reads LGHDT; CDR2 reads YNNKEL (reference sequence). The CDR3 sequence is 11 residues long. In DNA, the CDR3 is TGTGCCAGCAGGCTCTACAATGAGCAGTACTTC. It is translated as CASRLYNEQYF.

This chain joins TRBV5-5 and TRBJ2-7; a weak D match, TRBD1 (6 bases). The germline V and J ends were trimmed by 4 bases and 3 bases, with 17 bases remaining between them. The CDR3 extends over 15 amino acids. Germline V gene lookup returns CDR1 SGHKS and CDR2 YYEKEE (reference sequence). In DNA, the CDR3 is TGTGCCAGCAGCGACCCTTTCAGGGGCCACTACGAGCAGTACTTC. It encodes CASSDPFRGHYEQYF.

V and J are TRBV20-1 and TRBJ2-4, with TRBD1 identical over 8 bases. The DNA end is a closer match to TRBJ2-5, so the J assignment may be wrong. CDR1 and CDR2 (germline): DFQATT, SNEGSKA (reference sequence). CDR3 length: 13 residues. The CDR3 coding sequence is TGCAGTGCTAGAATGACAGGGGAAGAGACCCAGTACTTC. It is translated as CSARMTGEETQYF.

This clonotype was picked up a small number of times. The chain combines TRBV6-2 or TRBV6-3 with TRBJ2-3, with 7 bases aligning to TRBD2. CDR1 is MNHEY, CDR2 SVGEGT, per germline. The CDR3 is 12 amino acids. Trimming removed 2 bases from V and 12 bases from J; junction bases left unmatched: 5. The CDR3 reads CASSYTAGAQYF. The CDR3 DNA reads as TGTGCCAGCAGTTACACTGCGGGAGCACAGTATTTT.

The J gene is TRBJ2-7, the V gene TRBV7-9; 11 nucleotides align to TRBD2. Unmatched junction bases numbered 4, after V lost 2 bases and J lost 4 bases. Germline V lookup: CDR1 SEHNR, CDR2 FQNEAQ (reference sequence). CDR3 length: 15 residues. DNA of the CDR3: TGTGCCAGCAGCTTAACCGGGACTAGCGGTTACGAGCAGTACTTC. Its translation is CASSLTGTSGYEQYF.

This chain links TRBV29-1 with TRBJ2-5; D is possibly TRBD2 (6 bases). CDR3 length equals 14 residues. Germline values: CDR1 SQVTM, CDR2 ANQGSEA. V lost 2 bases, J lost 5 bases, and 15 bases lay in between. CDR3 sequence reads: CSVERRGGLETQYF. In DNA, the CDR3 is TGCAGCGTTGAAAGGCGGGGAGGATTGGAGACCCAGTACTTC.

The CDR3 DNA sequence: TGCAGCGTTGCCCGGGAAAACACAGATACGCAGTATTTT. Translated, it gives CSVARENTDTQYF. The chain has TRBV29-1 and TRBJ2-3, with D possibly being TRBD2 (5 bases). CDR3 length: 13 residues. Trimming pared 4 bases from V and 2 bases from J, leaving 10 bases between. Germline CDR1 and CDR2: SQVTM and ANQGSEA.

The chain employs TRBV9 and TRBJ2-7; D unclear. The CDR3 contains 15 residues. V lost 0 bases, J lost 0 bases, and 10 bases lay in between. CDR1 and CDR2 (germline): SGDLS, YYNGEE. CDR3 amino acids: CASSVELDSSYEQYF. The CDR3 DNA follows: TGTGCCAGCAGCGTAGAGCTGGATTCCTCCTACGAGCAGTACTTC.

The V call is TRBV9, the J call TRBJ2-1, with 14 bases identical to TRBD2. The CDR3 spans 16 residues. V lost 4 bases and J lost 1; bases outside the gene matches: 1. CDR1 and CDR2 from the germline V gene are SGDLS and YYNGEE. The CDR3 DNA sequence: TGTGCCAGCAGCCGACTAGCGGGAGGGTCCTACAATGAGCAGTTCTTC. Translation gives CASSRLAGGSYNEQFF.

Only a few counts were recorded for this clonotype. The rearrangement joins TRBV4-1 to TRBJ2-1, with TRBD2 identical over 13 bases. The germline CDR1 and CDR2 sequences are MGHRA and YSYEKL. Losses at the gene ends were 3 bases for V and 0 bases for J; bases not matched to a gene: 8. The CDR3 is 19 residues long. The CDR3 bases are TGCGCCAGCAGCCATGCCACTAGCGGGGGGGCGAGCTCCTACAATGAGCAGTTCTTC. Translation gives CASSHATSGGASSYNEQFF.

V and J are TRBV7-6 and TRBJ1-1; TRBD1 agrees at 8 bases. CDR1 is SGHVS and CDR2 is FNYEAQ in the germline V gene. J lost 4 bases, V lost 5 bases, and 6 bases had no gene match. This CDR3 comprises 14 residues. Written as DNA, the CDR3 is TGTGCCAGCAGCCGACAGGGGTCGGGCACTGAAGCTTTCTTT. Its translation is CASSRQGSGTEAFF.

The chain carries TRBV2 and TRBJ1-4; perhaps TRBD1 as D (6 bases). From germline, CDR1 is SNHLY and CDR2 FYNNEI. V gave up 6 bases and J gave up 7 bases, with 15 bases separating them. This CDR3 spans 14 amino acids. CDR3 region: CASSRTVAGEKLFF. CDR3 nucleotide sequence: TGTGCCAGCAGCAGGACAGTTGCCGGTGAAAAACTGTTTTTT.

This clonotype was seen only a few times. The chain has TRBV4-1 and TRBJ2-1; possible D gene TRBD2, 6 bases. The CDR3 totals 15 residues. V gave up 4 bases and J gave up 1 base, with 11 bases separating them. Germline CDR1 reads MGHRA; CDR2 reads YSYEKL. The CDR3 nucleotides are TGCGCCAGCAGCCCAACGGGAGTGTCCTACAATGAGCAGTTCTTC. This codes for CASSPTGVSYNEQFF.

This clonotype was observed a handful of times. The chain is built from TRBV10-3 and TRBJ2-3; D is undetermined. V lost 1 base, J lost 5 bases, and 4 bases lay in between. The germline V gene has CDR1 ENHRY and CDR2 SYGVKD. This CDR3 is 12 amino acids long. CDR3 protein: CAISELGDTQYF. The CDR3 DNA is TGTGCCATCAGTGAGTTGGGAGATACGCAGTATTTT.

The chain is built from TRBV10-3 and TRBJ2-7; 11 bases agree with TRBD2. Germline assignment: CDR1 ENHRY and CDR2 SYGVKD. The V gene end was trimmed by 5 bases and the J gene end by 2 bases; junction bases not matched to a gene: 2. This CDR3 is built from 14 residues. CDR3 nucleotide sequence: TGTGCCATCAGTCTGACTAGCGGGGCCTACGAGCAGTACTTC. Its protein product is CAISLTSGAYEQYF.